A selection of T cell receptor beta chains follows, all from one sample in a study of T cell responses to AZD1222 COVID-19 vaccine. TCRdb's table, derived via immunoSEQ multiplex PCR, lists solely in-frame clones and lacks some. The sample carries about 150,000 clones, 75% to 95% recorded once. Here the sequenced sample was peripheral blood, taken on day 0 of AZD1222 vaccination. The receptors stem from an adult in good health. The CDR3 runs from the conserved cysteine through the conserved F or W.

TRBJ1-1,TRBV27,CASRSEFLGTEAFF
TRBJ2-1,TRBV7-9,CASSQPGQGGQGEQFF
TRBJ2-3,TRBV3-1/TRBV3-2,CASSPEGLIITDTQYF
TRBJ2-5,TRBV6-1,CASGQGGETQYF
TRBJ2-5,TRBV18,CASSPNVMESATQYF
TRBJ1-5,TRBV12-3/TRBV12-4,CASSLTANQPQHF
TRBJ1-1,TRBV18,CASSLSRATEAFF
TRBJ1-3,TRBV10-3,CAISESKGQLSGNTIYF
TRBJ1-6,TRBV6-6,CASSYGGSTYGSPLHF
TRBJ2-7,TRBV28,CASSSLNSGRAYEQYF
TRBJ1-2,TRBV15,CATSRGTGEGYTF
TRBJ1-1,TRBV10-3,CAISERSGYTEAFF
TRBJ1-5,TRBV7-2,CASSLGGPSNQPQHF
TRBJ1-1,TRBV2,CASTWTAGRTEAFF
TRBJ2-1,TRBV5-1,CASSQGLAGNFYNEQFF
TRBJ2-5,TRBV7-9,CASSLTGLATGETQYF
TRBJ2-1,TRBV19,CASTSRDLSRTQFF
TRBJ1-4,TRBV28,CASSFQGVANEKLFF
TRBJ2-5,TRBV5-4,CASSLESGRGETQYF
TRBJ1-2,TRBV12-3/TRBV12-4,CASRPQGDYGYTF
TRBJ2-7,TRBV27,CASSSEAGGDHEQYF
TRBJ1-4,TRBV10-3,CAISTGDNEKLFF
TRBJ2-2,TRBV24-1,CATRGTSDTGELFF
TRBJ2-4,TRBV19,CASSRGALLIQYF
TRBJ2-1,TRBV6-4,CASSPLAGVSNEQFF
TRBJ1-1,TRBV28,CASNLRGHLSTEAFF
TRBJ1-2,TRBV20-1,CSATRGYGYTF
TRBJ2-3,TRBV6-2/TRBV6-3,CASSYTEGADTQYF
TRBJ2-1,TRBV6-4,CASRPGVASGDEQFF
TRBJ1-1,TRBV5-8,CASSKGLMNTEAFF
TRBJ1-5,TRBV27,CASSWTYSSNQPQHF
TRBJ1-4,TRBV28,CASSLPGPLGEKLFF
TRBJ1-1,TRBV7-9,CASSLAPGQGKNTEAFF